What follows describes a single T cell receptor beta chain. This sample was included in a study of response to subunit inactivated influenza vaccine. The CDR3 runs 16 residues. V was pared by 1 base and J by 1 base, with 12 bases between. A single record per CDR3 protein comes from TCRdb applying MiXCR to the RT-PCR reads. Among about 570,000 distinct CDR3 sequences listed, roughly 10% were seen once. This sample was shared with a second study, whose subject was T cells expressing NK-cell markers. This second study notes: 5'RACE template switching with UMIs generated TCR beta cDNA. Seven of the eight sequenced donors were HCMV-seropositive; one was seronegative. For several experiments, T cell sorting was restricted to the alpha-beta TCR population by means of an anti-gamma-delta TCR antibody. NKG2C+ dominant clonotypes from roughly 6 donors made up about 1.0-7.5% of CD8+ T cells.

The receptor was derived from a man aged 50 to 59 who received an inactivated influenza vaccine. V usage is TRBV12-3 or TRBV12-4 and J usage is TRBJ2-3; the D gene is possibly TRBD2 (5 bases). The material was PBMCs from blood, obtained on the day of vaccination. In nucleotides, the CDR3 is TGTGCCAGCAGTTTAGAGGCGGGCTCACGCACAGATACGCAGTATTTT. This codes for CASSLEAGSRTDTQYF.